This TCR beta chain was recovered during a study of regulatory T cells in long-lasting Graves disease. Construction of the TCR beta libraries employed iRepertoire HTBI primers in conjunction with Arm-PCR of CDR3 regions. Source study methods: The samples included 62 TRBV and about 13 TRBJ segments. TCRdb re-analysed the multiplex PCR reads in MiXCR, keeping a single row per CDR3 protein. For this entry, the V and J calls and clone size follow TCRdb and not the study's own pipeline. The sample consists of about 540,000 distinct CDR3 sequences, 13% of them appearing once. V shed 1 base and J 3 bases; nucleotides not matched to a gene: 0. The CDR3 runs 14 residues. From germline, CDR1 is DFQATT and CDR2 SNEGSKA (reference sequence). Overall study findings and caveats: Graves' patients with persistent disease showed TCR diversity lower than patients newly diagnosed. Persistent disease preferred TRBV28, TRBJ1-2 and TRBJ2-5; new disease, TRBV20-1 and TRBJ2-1. Not thyroid tissue but only peripheral blood was studied.

The time point: newly diagnosed GD, antithyroid drugs for less than 3 months. Generation of the TCR library employed RNA extracted from PBMCs. A remark on this clonotype: Its antigen is as yet unknown.

These data are also associated with another study on T cells in Graves' hyperthyroidism and ophthalmopathy.

This TCR was sampled from a man aged 30 to 45 with Graves disease. The sample consisted of peripheral blood mononuclear cells (PBMCs), taken at new diagnosis, from a patient treated with antithyroid drugs. The rearrangement joins TRBV20-1 to TRBJ2-3; 11 nucleotides line up with TRBD2. The DNA of the CDR3 is TGCAGTGCTAGAGGGACTAGCGGGACAGATACGCAGTATTTT. Its translation is CSARGTSGTDTQYF.